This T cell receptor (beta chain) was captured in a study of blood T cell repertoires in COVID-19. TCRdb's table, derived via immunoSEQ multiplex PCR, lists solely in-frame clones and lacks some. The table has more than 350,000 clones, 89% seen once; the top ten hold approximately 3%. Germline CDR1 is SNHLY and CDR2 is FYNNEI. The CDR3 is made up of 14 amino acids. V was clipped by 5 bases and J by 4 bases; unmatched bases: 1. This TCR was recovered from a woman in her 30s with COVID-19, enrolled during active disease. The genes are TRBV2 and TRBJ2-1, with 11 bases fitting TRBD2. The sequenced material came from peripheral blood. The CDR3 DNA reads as TGTGCCAGCAGTCTAGCGGGAGGTTACAATGAGCAGTTCTTC. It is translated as CASSLAGGYNEQFF.